This passage covers 5 T cell receptor beta chains from one sample sequenced in a study of Graves' ophthalmopathy and Graves' hyperthyroidism. Amplified material comprised TCR beta CDR3 regions derived from RNA transcripts. The workflow started with a first-round RT-PCR run with HTBI primers and then moved on to a second-round multiplex PCR. Via MiXCR, TCRdb re-called the multiplex PCR reads, giving one row per CDR3 protein. The data show under 350,000 distinct CDR3 sequences, 17% seen once. Sequenced input: peripheral blood. Every receptor here comes from an adult man with Graves' ophthalmopathy.

This clonotype was recorded many times. The chain links TRBV28 to TRBJ1-1; D perhaps matches TRBD1 (6 bases). V was pared by 8 bases and J by 5 bases, with 18 bases between. The CDR3 spans 14 residues. Germline lookup yields CDR1 MDHEN and CDR2 SYDVKM. CDR3 residues: CASLAQGSRTEAFF. CDR3 DNA: TGTGCCAGCCTAGCTCAGGGGTCACGGACTGAAGCTTTCTTT.

This clonotype was counted at least ten times. This rearrangement joins TRBV29-1 to TRBJ1-1; D is ambiguous. The CDR3 consists of 10 residues. The ends were cut back, 6 bases at V and 10 bases at J, with 12 bases in the middle. Germline V gene lookup returns CDR1 SQVTM and CDR2 ANQGSEA. The CDR3 region is CSVRLGRAFF. Here the CDR3 DNA reads TGCAGCGTCCGTCTCGGGAGAGCTTTCTTT.

The rearrangement uses TRBV11-2 and TRBJ2-7; D perhaps matches TRBD1 (6 bases). Per the germline V gene, CDR1 is SGHAT and CDR2 is FQNNGV. Trimming took off 4 bases at V and 2 bases at J, with 12 bases between the two ends. This CDR3 region has 14 residues. CDR3 DNA sequence: TGTGCCAGCAGCTACACAGGGCAGGCCTACGAGCAGTACTTC. Amino acids: CASSYTGQAYEQYF.

This clonotype was seen a single time. This rearrangement joins TRBV2 to TRBJ2-7; perhaps D is TRBD1 or TRBD2 (5 bases each). The V end was cut by 6 bases, the J end by 0 bases, with 15 bases between. The CDR3 covers 15 residues. Germline V gene lookup returns CDR1 SNHLY and CDR2 FYNNEI. CDR3 in amino acids: CASSGRGRDSYEQYF. CDR3 DNA sequence: TGTGCCAGCAGCGGTAGGGGACGAGACTCCTACGAGCAGTACTTC.

This clonotype was detected ten times or more. The V call is TRBV6-2 or TRBV6-3, the J call TRBJ2-5; maybe TRBD1 (6 bases). The CDR3 has 15 residues. CDR1 is MNHEY, CDR2 SVGEGT, per germline. V was shortened by 6 bases and J by 2 bases, with 16 bases between the two germline ends. For the CDR3, the DNA is TGTGCCAGCAGCCCGATCACAGGGCATCAAGAGACCCAGTACTTC. It translates to CASSPITGHQETQYF.